These 31 T cell receptor beta chains were sequenced from one sample in a study of blood T cell repertoires in COVID-19. Repertoires were generated with immunoSEQ multiplex PCR, while TCRdb's copy carries only in-frame clones and drops some. The sample holds 35,000 to 45,000 clones; around 90% are singletons and the top ten take around 20%. Sequencing input: peripheral blood. The receptors were gathered from a man aged 55 to 70 with acute or convalescent COVID-19.

The rearrangement uses TRBV19 and TRBJ1-6; TRBD1 might be the D (5 bases). The CDR3 consists of 14 residues. CDR1 is LNHDA, CDR2 SQIVND, per germline (reference sequence). Trimming left V 4 bases short and J 8 bases short, with 12 bases between. CDR3 sequence reads: CASSNGGFDSPLHF. In nucleotides, the CDR3 is TGTGCCAGTAGTAACGGGGGTTTTGATTCACCCCTCCACTTT.

This rearrangement joins TRBV25-1 to TRBJ1-2; unclear D gene. V gave up 1 base and J gave up 6 bases, with 12 bases separating them. Germline V lookup: CDR1 MGHDK, CDR2 SYGVNS. CDR3 size: 14 residues. The CDR3 DNA is TGTGCCAGCAGTGAATCGGGGAGAGGGAATGGCTACACCTTC. Protein: CASSESGRGNGYTF.

The chain employs TRBV18 and TRBJ2-1; no clear D. CDR1 and CDR2 (germline): KGHSH, LQKENI. The ends were cut back, 0 bases at V and 14 bases at J, with 11 bases in the middle. The CDR3 spans 12 residues. The CDR3 sequence: CASSPPTGLKFF. CDR3 DNA: TGTGCCAGCTCACCACCTACTGGTTTGAAGTTCTTC.

J is TRBJ1-1 and V is TRBV10-3; 9 nucleotides line up with TRBD1. This CDR3 region has 13 residues. The V gene's germline CDR1 is ENHRY and CDR2 SYGVKD. V gave up 8 bases and J gave up 3 bases; unmatched junction bases: 4. For the CDR3, the DNA is TGTGCCATCGGGGGACAGGGTTACACTGAAGCTTTCTTT. It specifies CAIGGQGYTEAFF.

The chain combines TRBV5-6 with TRBJ2-1; 8 bases fit TRBD1. V trimming: 2 bases; J trimming: 4 bases; junction bases outside the gene matches: 5. Germline lookup yields CDR1 SGHDT and CDR2 YYEEEE. CDR3 length: 15 amino acids. CDR3 coding DNA: TGTGCCAGCAGCTTCGACAGGGGACCTTACAATGAGCAGTTCTTC. It codes for CASSFDRGPYNEQFF.

The chain uses TRBV3-1 (or the pseudogene TRBV3-2) and TRBJ2-7, with D maybe TRBD2 (6 bases). The CDR3 spans 14 residues. Germline assignment: CDR1 LGHDT and CDR2 YNNKEL (reference sequence). The V end was cut by 1 base, the J end by 1 base, with 8 bases between. The CDR3 protein is CASSQGEDSYEQYV. The CDR3 nucleotides read TGTGCCAGCAGCCAAGGGGAGGATTCCTACGAGCAGTACGTC.

This sequence joins TRBV28 and TRBJ2-2, with 9 nucleotides matching TRBD2. Germline V gene data show CDR1 as MDHEN and CDR2 as SYDVKM. The CDR3 totals 16 residues. With 6 bases clipped from V and 7 bases from J, the junction kept 12 bases outside the gene matches. The CDR3 DNA is TGTGCCAGCAGCCCCCGGGGACTAGCAAATGTCGGGGAGCTGTTTTTT. Protein: CASSPRGLANVGELFF.

CDR3 region: CASSPMGGVGEQYF. In nucleotides, the CDR3 is TGTGCCAGCAGTCCAATGGGGGGGGTAGGGGAGCAGTACTTC. V and J are TRBV27 and TRBJ2-7; 7 bases line up with TRBD2. Germline CDR1 reads MNHEY; CDR2 reads SMNVEV (reference sequence). V lost 5 bases and J lost 7; bases outside the gene matches: 11. The CDR3 extends over 14 amino acids.

The chain couples TRBV2 to TRBJ1-2; TRBD1 aligns across 9 bases. The CDR3 runs 12 residues. J lost 6 bases, V lost 6 bases, and 2 bases had no gene match. Germline V gene sequence: CDR1 SNHLY, CDR2 FYNNEI. The DNA for the CDR3 is TGTGCCAGCAGCGGGACAGGGAATGGCTACACCTTC. Protein: CASSGTGNGYTF.

The chain employs TRBV10-2 and TRBJ2-7, with a weak D call TRBD1 (6 bases). V was pared by 2 bases and J by 2 bases, with 13 bases between. Germline lookup yields CDR1 WSHSY and CDR2 SAAADI. The CDR3 contains 15 residues. This chain's CDR3 is CASSEDRWSTYEQYV. The CDR3 region has the DNA TGCGCCAGCAGTGAGGACAGGTGGTCCACCTACGAGCAGTACGTC.

This rearrangement joins TRBV4-3 to TRBJ1-4; 10 positions match TRBD1. Germline CDR1 LGHNA, CDR2 YSLEER. The CDR3 runs 16 residues. V lost 0 bases and J lost 6; bases outside the gene matches: 4. CDR3 coding DNA: TGCGCCAGCAGCCAAGATCTGGGACAGGGGTATGAAAAACTGTTTTTT. Translating gives CASSQDLGQGYEKLFF.

The chain couples TRBV27 to TRBJ1-1; a possible D gene is TRBD1 (6 bases). The CDR3 is made up of 13 amino acids. The germline CDR1 and CDR2 sequences are MNHEY and SMNVEV (reference sequence). With 5 bases removed from V and 7 bases from J, the gap between germline ends came to 14 bases. CDR3 loop: CASSAQNRVEAFF. The CDR3 DNA reads as TGTGCCAGCAGTGCGCAGAACAGGGTTGAAGCTTTCTTT.

The rearrangement links TRBV5-1 to TRBJ2-1, with 7 bases identical to TRBD2. With 7 bases clipped from V and 2 bases from J, the junction kept 3 bases outside the gene matches. The CDR3 is 13 amino acids. Germline lookup yields CDR1 SGHRS and CDR2 YFSETQ. The CDR3 loop is CASLREPYNEQFF. The CDR3 DNA reads as TGCGCCAGCTTGCGGGAGCCCTACAATGAGCAGTTCTTC. Variable domain in full (rest from reference TRBV5-1 and TRBJ2-1): KAGVTQTPRYLIKTRGQQVTLSCSPISGHRSVSWYQQTPGQGLQFLFEYFSETQRNKGNFPGRFSGRQFSNSRSEMNVSTLELGDSALYLCASLREPYNEQFFGPGTRLTVL.

CDR3 sequence: CASSQRGSGSGGELFF. The CDR3 nucleotides are TGTGCCAGCAGTCAACGGGGGAGCGGGTCAGGCGGGGAGCTGTTTTTT. The chain links TRBV6-2 or TRBV6-3 to TRBJ2-2; maybe TRBD2 (6 bases). The CDR3 totals 16 residues. Germline V lookup: CDR1 MNHEY, CDR2 SVGEGT. The V end was cut by 5 bases, the J end by 7 bases, with 20 bases between.

The V gene is TRBV3-1 (or the pseudogene TRBV3-2), the J gene TRBJ1-1; D possibly corresponds to TRBD1 (6 bases). The CDR3 has 16 amino acids. The ends were cut back, 3 bases at V and 5 bases at J, with 19 bases in the middle. Looked up from germline, CDR1 is LGHDT and CDR2 is YNNKEL (reference sequence). The CDR3 sequence is CASSHTGTTTRTEAFF. In DNA form, the CDR3 reads TGTGCCAGCAGCCATACAGGGACAACCACGCGGACTGAAGCTTTCTTT.

The chain recombines TRBV18 with TRBJ2-7, with a weak D call TRBD2 (6 bases). The CDR3 sequence is 16 residues long. V dropped 0 bases and J dropped 3 bases, with 15 bases sitting between them. Per germline, CDR1 KGHSH and CDR2 LQKENI. The CDR3 sequence is CASSPPGGVGGYEQYF. DNA for the CDR3: TGTGCCAGCTCACCACCGGGTGGGGTGGGAGGCTACGAGCAGTACTTC.

This clone was counted between two and nine times. The chain links TRBV29-1 to TRBJ1-5; D gene ambiguous. The V end lost 7 bases, the J end lost 0 bases, and 10 bases lay between the germline ends. Germline V gene sequence: CDR1 SQVTM, CDR2 ANQGSEA. The CDR3 contains 13 residues. The CDR3 DNA reads TGCAGCGCACTTTACAGTAGCAATCAGCCCCAGCATTTT. Amino acid sequence: CSALYSSNQPQHF.

The CDR3 reads CASSSGGSYNEQFF. DNA for the CDR3: TGTGCCAGCAGTAGCGGGGGGTCCTACAATGAGCAGTTCTTC. The chain combines TRBV6-2 or TRBV6-3 with TRBJ2-1; 9 bases map to TRBD2. The CDR3 spans 14 residues. Germline trimming cut 5 bases from V and 1 base from J; bases unmatched to any gene: 0. The V gene's germline CDR1 is MNHEY and CDR2 SVGEGT.

Worth noting for this clone: One end of the junction varies from germline; a read error may be responsible. The rearrangement uses TRBV7-8 and TRBJ2-7, with 10 bases matching TRBD1. The CDR3 extends over 13 amino acids. Germline CDR1 is SGHVS and CDR2 is FQNEAQ. The CDR3 sequence: CASSLTRDRGSFF. DNA of the CDR3: TGTGCCAGCAGCTTAACCCGGGACAGGGGTTCCTTTTTC.

The rearrangement links TRBV7-2 to TRBJ2-5; 8 bases map to TRBD2. Unmatched junction bases numbered 9, after V lost 5 bases and J lost 4 bases. The CDR3 sequence is 15 residues long. Germline values: CDR1 SGHTA, CDR2 FQGNSA. The CDR3 reads CASSRTSTRGETQYF. CDR3 DNA sequence: TGTGCCAGCAGCAGGACTAGCACTAGGGGAGAGACCCAGTACTTC.

The V call is TRBV11-2, the J call TRBJ1-1; no reliable D call. This CDR3 spans 13 amino acids. CDR1 and CDR2 (germline): SGHAT, FQNNGV. Between the trimmed V and J ends, which lost 5 bases and 1 base, there was a span of 8 bases. The CDR3 protein is CASSLLPNTEAFF. CDR3 DNA sequence: TGTGCCAGCAGCCTACTGCCGAACACTGAAGCTTTCTTT.

The count of this clone is one. V and J are TRBV4-3 and TRBJ2-1; a weak D match, TRBD2 (5 bases). The CDR3 length is 17 residues. Trimming pared 0 bases from V and 6 bases from J, leaving 18 bases between. Germline CDR1 and CDR2: LGHNA and YSLEER. The CDR3, as DNA: TGCGCCAGCAGCCAAGATCCTGAGGGCACGGAGGCCAATGAGCAGTTCTTC. Its protein is CASSQDPEGTEANEQFF.

V and J are TRBV9 and TRBJ2-1; D not certain. CDR1 and CDR2 (germline): SGDLS, YYNGEE. V was clipped by 0 bases and J by 8 bases, with 6 bases between them. This CDR3 spans 12 amino acids. The DNA for the CDR3 is TGTGCCAGCAGCGTAGCGTTCGATGAGCAGTTCTTC. Translating it yields CASSVAFDEQFF.

The V gene is TRBV7-6, the J gene TRBJ2-2; TRBD1 aligns across 11 bases. Germline CDR1 reads SGHVS; CDR2 reads FNYEAQ. CDR3 length equals 15 residues. The J segment lost 4 bases and the V segment lost 5 bases, leaving 3 bases of the junction unmatched. CDR3 bases: TGTGCCAGCAGCCCCGGGACAGGGGGCACCGGGGAGCTGTTTTTT. This encodes CASSPGTGGTGELFF.

This chain joins TRBV3-1 (or the pseudogene TRBV3-2) and TRBJ1-1, with 8 bases that match TRBD1. The J segment lost 10 bases and the V segment lost 0 bases, leaving 4 bases of the junction unmatched. The CDR3 loop spans 13 amino acids. Germline assignment: CDR1 LGHDT and CDR2 YNNKEL (reference sequence). CDR3 sequence (DNA): TGTGCCAGCAGCCAAGATCACAGGGGGACAGCTTTCTTT. Translating gives CASSQDHRGTAFF.

The V gene is TRBV10-1, the J gene TRBJ2-2, with a possible D match to TRBD2 (5 bases). This CDR3 comprises 16 residues. Trimming removed 0 bases from V and 1 base from J, with 9 bases in between. Germline values: CDR1 WNHNN, CDR2 SYGVQD (reference sequence). CDR3: CASSESRVGNTGELFF. For the CDR3, the DNA is TGCGCCAGCAGTGAGTCGAGGGTAGGGAACACCGGGGAGCTGTTTTTT.

Only one count was recorded for this clone. The chain couples TRBV29-1 to TRBJ2-1; 7 bases line up with TRBD2. Germline lookup yields CDR1 SQVTM and CDR2 ANQGSEA. The CDR3 loop spans 12 amino acids. V was clipped by 8 bases and J by 9 bases; unmatched bases: 10. CDR3 loop: CSTRTSRGEQFF. CDR3 bases: TGCAGCACCCGGACTAGTCGGGGTGAGCAGTTCTTC.

V is TRBV4-3 and J is TRBJ2-2, with no clear D. The CDR3 sequence is 13 residues long. With 1 base removed from V and 3 bases from J, the gap between germline ends came to 3 bases. Germline CDR1 and CDR2: LGHNA and YSLEER. DNA of the CDR3: TGCGCCAGCAGCCAAGCTTACACCGGGGAGCTGTTTTTT. This gives the protein CASSQAYTGELFF.

With respect to this clone: Other DNA sequences within the sample encode an identical CDR3. This chain links TRBV5-1 with TRBJ2-5; D is possibly TRBD2 (5 bases). Germline CDR1 is SGHRS and CDR2 is YFSETQ. The CDR3 sequence is 13 residues long. Trimming shortened V by 1 base and J by 3 bases, and 7 bases separated the two germline ends. The CDR3 here is CASSLPGEETQYF. DNA for the CDR3: TGCGCCAGCAGCTTGCCCGGGGAAGAGACCCAGTACTTC.

The rearrangement links TRBV18 to TRBJ2-7, with D possibly TRBD1 on 5 matching bases. The V and J ends lost 5 bases and 2 bases respectively, with 10 bases between them. Germline values: CDR1 KGHSH, CDR2 LQKENI. The CDR3 has 13 amino acids. The CDR3: CASSARQTYEQYF. The CDR3 DNA is TGTGCCAGCTCAGCCAGACAGACCTACGAGCAGTACTTC.

V gene TRBV5-4 combines with J gene TRBJ1-1; D remains unclear. The V gene lost 7 bases and the J gene lost 1 base, with 8 bases spanning the gap. Germline values: CDR1 SGHNT, CDR2 YYREEE (reference sequence). The CDR3 spans 12 residues. This chain's CDR3 is CASAGKNTEAFF. DNA of the CDR3: TGTGCCAGCGCGGGAAAGAACACTGAAGCTTTCTTT.